The following is a T cell receptor beta chain sequence with its context. Its specificity is not known. This specimen belongs to a study of OX40 agonist ivuxolimab in advanced cancers. Study information: Three patients responded partially, comprising one with hepatocellular carcinoma and two with cutaneous melanoma. Study outcomes and limitations: Expanded clones tended on average to be more numerous among CD8+ T cells than CD4+. Antigen specificity of clonally expanded peripheral T cells was not established. At doses 0.1 to 3.0 mg/kg, CD4+ and CD8+ clones expanded.

V was clipped by 0 bases and J by 16 bases, with 19 bases between them. This CDR3 is built from 15 residues. The germline gives CDR1 MNHEY, CDR2 SVGAGI. Data came from immunoSEQ multiplex PCR; TCRdb stores just in-frame clones and leaves some out. Seen here are about 48,000 clones, approximately 86% observed once, and the top ten hold roughly 1.2%. The sequence was obtained from an adult with an advanced solid tumor such as melanoma, head and neck, liver or kidney cancer. This sequence joins TRBV6-5 and TRBJ1-6; D unclear. The specimen was CD4+ or CD8+ T cells sorted from blood, collected in a trial of the OX40 agonist ivuxolimab. CDR3 in amino acids: CASSYSGSDAIRLHF. The CDR3 nucleotides read TGTGCCAGCAGTTACTCTGGGTCGGATGCAATAAGGCTCCACTTT.